This TCR beta chain emerged from a study of blood T cell repertoires in COVID-19. Clones were read by immunoSEQ multiplex PCR, and TCRdb kept only the in-frame ones, dropping some. This sample has about 170,000 clones, with about 90% found just once. This CDR3 spans 16 amino acids. CDR1 and CDR2 from the germline V gene are MNHNS and SASEGT. V lost 5 bases, J lost 5 bases, and 18 bases lay in between. Donors of Cohort 3 who recovered were those that had two negative PCRs, clearance, or symptom resolution. This TCR was sampled from a woman between 50 and 59 years old who had recovered from COVID-19. The sequencing input was PBMCs or T cells enriched from blood (not recorded which). The chain recombines TRBV6-1 with TRBJ2-2; D is uncertain. The CDR3 DNA sequence: TGTGCCAGCAGTCAAGAATCTGGCCAACTAACCGGGGAGCTGTTTTTT. Translated: CASSQESGQLTGELFF.